Sequencing of this T cell receptor beta chain was carried out in a study of cytomegalovirus exposure and HLA in healthy donors. General study points: Some V segments, including TRBV6-2 and TRBV6-3, were excluded as indistinguishable. The authors enumerated some 170 TCR beta chains as linked to cytomegalovirus. It was confirmed in vitro that a few of the CMV-associated chains were specific for CMV antigens.

V gave up 7 bases and J gave up 8 bases; unmatched junction bases: 5. The CDR3 extends over 13 amino acids. Germline V lookup: CDR1 LNHDA, CDR2 SQIVND (reference sequence). This clone was picked up a small number of times. Its antigen is unidentified. Primers for the PCR totalled 60 Vbeta and 13 Jbeta. The protocol was immunoSEQ multiplex PCR, while the TCRdb copy is restricted to in-frame clones and leaves out a portion. This sample has 150,000 to 200,000 clones, with around 79% found just once. The V gene is TRBV19, the J gene TRBJ1-4; 9 nucleotides align to TRBD1. Material: PBMCs. The source is a woman aged 45-60 years in good health and CMV-seronegative. The CDR3: CASKGTGYEKLFF. The CDR3 DNA sequence: TGTGCCAGTAAGGGGACAGGGTACGAAAAACTGTTTTTT.